These 15 T cell receptor beta chains came from one sample sequenced in a study of blood T cell repertoires in COVID-19. Measured with immunoSEQ multiplex PCR; TCRdb has only the in-frame clones, and not every one. The sample gives about 94,000 clones, approximately 84% of which show up once; approximately 6.8% is in the top ten. Sequenced material: peripheral blood. The receptors were gathered from a man aged 55 to 70 with acute or convalescent COVID-19.

The chain is built from TRBV2 and TRBJ1-4; 7 bases map to TRBD1. J lost 0 bases, V lost 6 bases, and 4 bases had no gene match. The CDR3 is 15 residues long. Germline V lookup: CDR1 SNHLY, CDR2 FYNNEI. The CDR3 DNA is TGTGCCAGCAGGGGGACAGACGCAACTAATGAAAAACTGTTTTTT. Protein product: CASRGTDATNEKLFF.

The chain combines TRBV27 with TRBJ1-5, with a tentative D call TRBD1 (5 bases). The germline gives CDR1 MNHEY, CDR2 SMNVEV (reference sequence). The CDR3 contains 15 residues. V was shortened by 0 bases and J by 7 bases, with 13 bases between the two germline ends. Here the CDR3 reads CASSLSAGIRQPQHF. CDR3 coding DNA: TGTGCCAGCAGTTTATCGGCAGGGATTAGGCAGCCCCAGCATTTT.

The chain links TRBV6-5 to TRBJ2-7, with 8 bases lining up with TRBD1. The ends lost 7 bases at V and 4 bases at J; junction bases unmatched: 12. This CDR3 region has 15 residues. Per germline, CDR1 MNHEY and CDR2 SVGAGI. CDR3 bases: TGTGCCAGCACCCAAAGGACAGGGCTGGGGTACGAGCAGTACTTC. Translation: CASTQRTGLGYEQYF.

The rearrangement links TRBV5-6 to TRBJ2-3, with 10 bases lining up with TRBD2. The CDR3 consists of 17 residues. J gave up 1 base and V 0 bases, and 5 bases lay outside the gene matches. CDR1 and CDR2 (germline): SGHDT, YYEEEE. CDR3 in DNA: TGTGCCAGCAGCTTGGGACAAGGACTAGCGGGCACAGATACGCAGTATTTT. Protein sequence: CASSLGQGLAGTDTQYF. Combining the CDR3 with reference TRBV5-6 and TRBJ2-3 gives the whole variable domain DAGVTQSPTHLIKTRGQQVTLRCSPKSGHDTVSWYQQALGQGPQFIFQYYEEEERQRGNFPDRFSGHQFPNYSSELNVNALLLGDSALYLCASSLGQGLAGTDTQYFGPGTRLTVL.

V and J are TRBV29-1 and TRBJ1-1; D not certain. This CDR3 region has 16 residues. The germline CDR1 and CDR2 sequences are SQVTM and ANQGSEA. The V end lost 1 base, the J end lost 5 bases, and 20 bases lay between the germline ends. CDR3 DNA sequence: TGCAGCGTTGAAGGGGTCGTTTGGGGAGTGGAAACTGAAGCTTTCTTT. It translates to CSVEGVVWGVETEAFF.

The V and J genes are TRBV12-5 and TRBJ2-3; 11 nucleotides line up with TRBD1. Germline V CDR1 and CDR2: LGHNT, FRNRAP. The junction had 3 bases not matched to a gene; V was cut back by 1 base and J by 3 bases. This CDR3 has 16 amino acids. The CDR3 loop is CASGLAGTGGTDTQYF. The CDR3 DNA reads TGTGCTAGTGGTTTGGCCGGGACAGGGGGAACAGATACGCAGTATTTT.

The chain recombines TRBV7-2 with TRBJ2-1; D call uncertain. Germline V gives CDR1 SGHTA, CDR2 FQGNSA. This CDR3 is built from 15 residues. Trimming took 1 base from V and 2 from J, leaving 9 bases between them. This CDR3 reads CASSLGPTTYNEQFF. CDR3 in DNA: TGTGCCAGCAGCTTAGGGCCCACCACCTACAATGAGCAGTTCTTC.

The J gene is TRBJ2-1, the V gene TRBV11-2; TRBD1 matches at 10 bases. J lost 4 bases, V lost 4 bases, and 7 bases had no gene match. CDR1 SGHAT and CDR2 FQNNGV come from the germline V gene. The length of the CDR3 is 16 residues. CDR3 nucleotide sequence: TGTGCCAGCAGCTACGATCCGGGACAGGGGTACAATGAGCAGTTCTTC. Protein: CASSYDPGQGYNEQFF.

The chain is built from TRBV5-1 and TRBJ2-7, with 9 bases fitting TRBD1. The germline V gene has CDR1 SGHRS and CDR2 YFSETQ. The CDR3 spans 15 residues. The V segment lost 6 bases and the J segment 5 bases; nucleotides outside the gene matches: 12. The DNA of the CDR3 is TGCGCCAGCAAGGGAGCTGGGACAGGGTTAAACGAGCAGTACTTC. It specifies CASKGAGTGLNEQYF.

In its sample, this clone was seen once. The chain carries TRBV5-1 and TRBJ2-1; TRBD2 matches at 9 bases. With 1 base clipped from V and 4 bases from J, the junction kept 6 bases outside the gene matches. This CDR3 is built from 16 residues. Germline-derived CDR1 and CDR2 are SGHRS and YFSETQ. CDR3 loop: CASSLRARGGYNEQFF. The CDR3 DNA is TGCGCCAGCAGCTTGAGGGCGCGGGGGGGATACAATGAGCAGTTCTTC.

The chain is built from TRBV2 and TRBJ2-3; 12 bases map to TRBD1. With V trimmed by 6 bases and J by 4 bases, 5 bases remained unmatched. The CDR3 totals 15 residues. Germline lookup yields CDR1 SNHLY and CDR2 FYNNEI. CDR3 protein: CASRHRDRGPDTQYF. The DNA for the CDR3 is TGTGCCAGCAGACACCGGGACAGGGGGCCAGATACGCAGTATTTT.

In its sample, this clone was seen a few times. This chain joins TRBV18 and TRBJ2-7, with 8 bases that match TRBD2. Germline V gives CDR1 KGHSH, CDR2 LQKENI. The CDR3 spans 15 residues. Trimming cost V 0 bases and J 4 bases; bases outside gene matches: 5. In nucleotides, the CDR3 is TGTGCCAGCTCACCACCCGGGGGGGGCCTTTACGAGCAGTACTTC. Encoded protein: CASSPPGGGLYEQYF.

The chain has TRBV19 and TRBJ2-7; the D gene is possibly TRBD2 (6 bases). The germline V gene has CDR1 LNHDA and CDR2 SQIVND (reference sequence). The CDR3 extends over 14 amino acids. Trimming left V 3 bases short and J 5 bases short, with 14 bases between. The CDR3 coding sequence is TGTGCCAGTAGTATTGGTCCGGGGGTCAACGAGCAGTACTTC. Its translation: CASSIGPGVNEQYF.

The chain carries TRBV29-1 and TRBJ1-1, with TRBD1 as a possible D gene (6 bases). The CDR3 runs 13 residues. The V end was cut by 3 bases, the J end by 1 base, with 9 bases between. Germline-derived CDR1 and CDR2 are SQVTM and ANQGSEA. As DNA, the CDR3 is TGCAGCGTTGATCCGGGACAGAACACTGAAGCTTTCTTT. Amino acid sequence: CSVDPGQNTEAFF.

CDR3 residues: CASLGGPEAFF. For the CDR3, the DNA is TGTGCCTCCTTAGGGGGCCCTGAAGCTTTCTTT. This chain uses TRBV2 with TRBJ1-1, with TRBD1 identical over 7 bases. Germline values: CDR1 SNHLY, CDR2 FYNNEI. CDR3 size: 11 residues. V lost 11 bases to trimming and J lost 6 bases; unmatched junction nucleotides: 6.